The source of this TCR beta chain is a study of T cell repertoires in urothelial bladder cancer. On the study more broadly: Three lesions each were cT0, cTa, cT1, and cT2 or greater. Study results and caveats: Carcinoma specimens had median around 2.1% tumor infiltrating lymphocytes, benign 12%. One T-cell clone reached up to roughly 17% of carcinoma infiltrating lymphocytes. Urothelial carcinoma specimens: median approximately 6,000 T cells versus 25,872 in benign.

V was cut by 3 bases and J by 5 bases, with 4 bases left in between. Germline CDR1 and CDR2: SGHTA and FQGNSA. The CDR3 sequence is 11 residues long. The table came from immunoSEQ multiplex PCR; TCRdb's copy has only in-frame clones and leaves some out. Among about 13,000 clones, roughly 70% were seen once, and the ten largest hold 7% to 9.5%. As concerns this clone: Its target is not known.

The sequenced sample consisted of tumor-infiltrating cells from bladder cancer. The clonotype comes from a human donor with urothelial carcinoma. The chain is built from TRBV7-2 and TRBJ2-5, with D unclear. CDR3 DNA sequence: TGTGCCAGCAGCTTCTTGGAGACCCAGTACTTC. Encoded protein: CASSFLETQYF.